This entry features one TCR beta chain sequence. The data originate from a study of blood T cells in healthy people across ages. With a J-beta primer mix and a sample-barcoded 5' primer, a second PCR ran roughly 7 to 11 cycles. Template switching added a 12-random-nucleotide identifier to every cDNA molecule. From the 5' RACE reads, TCRdb called clonotypes with MiXCR, one entry per CDR3 protein. The sample shows hundreds of thousands of distinct CDR3 sequences, around 30% of them seen only once. Germline loops: CDR1 DFQATT, CDR2 SNEGSKA (reference sequence). The CDR3 sequence is 16 residues long. V was pared by 5 bases and J by 3 bases, with 12 bases of the junction left unmatched. Extractions gave at least 5.5 micrograms of total RNA per sample.

Sequenced input: blood. The chain recombines TRBV20-1 with TRBJ2-3, with TRBD2 matching over 9 bases. The clonotype comes from a woman between 70 and 85 years old in good health. The CDR3 loop is CSAREPAGGLTDTQYF. As DNA, the CDR3 is TGCAGTGCTCGGGAACCAGCGGGGGGTTTAACAGATACGCAGTATTTT.